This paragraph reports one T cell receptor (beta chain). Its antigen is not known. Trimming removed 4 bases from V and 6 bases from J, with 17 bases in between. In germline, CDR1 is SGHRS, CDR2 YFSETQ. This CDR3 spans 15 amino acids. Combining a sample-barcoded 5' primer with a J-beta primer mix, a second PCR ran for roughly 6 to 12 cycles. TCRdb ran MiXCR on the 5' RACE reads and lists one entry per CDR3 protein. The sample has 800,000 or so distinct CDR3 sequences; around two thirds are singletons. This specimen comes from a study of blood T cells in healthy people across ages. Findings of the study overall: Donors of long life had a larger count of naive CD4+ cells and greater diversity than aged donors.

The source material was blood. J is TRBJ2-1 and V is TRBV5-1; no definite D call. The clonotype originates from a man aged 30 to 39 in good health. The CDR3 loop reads CASSRFWQLPNEQFF. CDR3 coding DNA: TGCGCCAGCAGCCGATTTTGGCAGCTTCCCAATGAGCAGTTCTTC.